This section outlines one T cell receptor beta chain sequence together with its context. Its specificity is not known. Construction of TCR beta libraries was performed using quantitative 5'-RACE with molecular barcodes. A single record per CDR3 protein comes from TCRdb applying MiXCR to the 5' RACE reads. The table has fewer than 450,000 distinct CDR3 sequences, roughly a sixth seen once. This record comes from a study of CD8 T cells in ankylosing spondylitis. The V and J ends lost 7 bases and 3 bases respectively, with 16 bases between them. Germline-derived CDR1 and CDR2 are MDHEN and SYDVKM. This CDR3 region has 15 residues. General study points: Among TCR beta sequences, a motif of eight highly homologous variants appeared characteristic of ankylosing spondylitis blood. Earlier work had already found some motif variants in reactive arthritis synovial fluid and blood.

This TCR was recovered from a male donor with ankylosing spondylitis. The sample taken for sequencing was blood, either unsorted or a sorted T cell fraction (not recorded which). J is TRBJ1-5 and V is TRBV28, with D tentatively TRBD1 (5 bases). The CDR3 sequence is CASIGGGGPNQPQHF. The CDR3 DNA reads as TGTGCCAGCATCGGGGGGGGTGGCCCCAATCAGCCCCAGCATTTT.